The next 17 T cell receptor beta chains were all read from a single sample in a study of blood T cell repertoires in COVID-19. Sequencing used immunoSEQ multiplex PCR; TCRdb keeps in-frame clones, though not all of them. This table holds about 190,000 clones, around 86% found once. Material for sequencing was peripheral blood. The receptors were gathered from a woman between 35 and 50 years old with acute or convalescent COVID-19.

This chain joins TRBV6-5 and TRBJ2-5, with 8 nucleotides matching TRBD1. The CDR3 sequence is 13 residues long. Trimming cost V 6 bases and J 2 bases; bases outside gene matches: 2. Germline V lookup: CDR1 MNHEY, CDR2 SVGAGI. CDR3 region: CASRRTGQETQYF. The CDR3 coding sequence is TGTGCCAGCAGGAGGACAGGGCAAGAGACCCAGTACTTC.

This clone was counted once. The chain has TRBV18 and TRBJ1-1, with D uncertain. The CDR3 consists of 16 residues. CDR1 is KGHSH and CDR2 is LQKENI in the germline V gene. V was clipped by 5 bases and J by 1 base, with 17 bases between them. The CDR3 DNA reads as TGTGCCAGCTCATCAAGCCGGGGTTTGGCGAACACTGAAGCTTTCTTT. It encodes CASSSSRGLANTEAFF.

The CDR3 sequence is CASSLRGQGMYEQYF. In DNA, the CDR3 is TGTGCCAGCAGCTTAAGGGGACAGGGGATGTACGAGCAGTACTTC. The chain combines TRBV7-8 with TRBJ2-7; 10 bases map to TRBD1. J was trimmed by 4 bases and V by 2 bases; bases with no gene match: 5. Germline V lookup: CDR1 SGHVS, CDR2 FQNEAQ. This CDR3 is built from 15 residues.

This chain uses TRBV30 with TRBJ1-5; D remains ambiguous. Germline values: CDR1 GTSNPN, CDR2 SVGIG (reference sequence). V shed 2 bases and J shed 2 bases, with 13 bases lying between them. The CDR3 consists of 15 residues. The CDR3 spells CAWSPLRGGNQPQHF. CDR3 nucleotide sequence: TGTGCCTGGAGTCCCCTCCGGGGAGGCAATCAGCCCCAGCATTTT.

This clone appeared a single time. The rearrangement joins TRBV28 to TRBJ2-7; D might be TRBD2 (6 bases). The V and J ends lost 5 bases and 2 bases respectively, with 16 bases between them. Germline V CDR1 and CDR2: MDHEN, SYDVKM. This CDR3 comprises 15 residues. CDR3 sequence reads: CASSPLVGGPYEQYF. In DNA form, the CDR3 reads TGTGCCAGCAGTCCTCTTGTCGGAGGGCCCTACGAGCAGTACTTC.

The chain uses TRBV2 and TRBJ1-2, with TRBD1 matching over 8 bases. V was pared by 8 bases and J by 8 bases, with 4 bases of the junction left unmatched. The CDR3 has 11 residues. From germline, CDR1 is SNHLY and CDR2 FYNNEI. The CDR3 DNA is TGTGCCAGCGACAGGGGAATCGGCTACACCTTC. This codes for CASDRGIGYTF.

V and J are TRBV27 and TRBJ1-2, with 9 bases identical to TRBD1. Germline lookup yields CDR1 MNHEY and CDR2 SMNVEV (reference sequence). The CDR3 has 12 residues. V shed 7 bases, J shed 4 bases, and the junction held 1 base outside the gene matches. The CDR3 region has the DNA TGTGCCAGCAAGACAGGGGGCTATGGCTACACCTTC. This codes for CASKTGGYGYTF.

The chain couples TRBV5-1 to TRBJ2-3, with D maybe TRBD2 (5 bases). This CDR3 contains 14 residues. V lost 0 bases to trimming and J lost 2 bases, with 7 bases between them. The germline V gene encodes CDR1 SGHRS and CDR2 YFSETQ. The CDR3 DNA follows: TGCGCCAGCAGCTTGGGGGGAGTCACAGATACGCAGTATTTT. This codes for CASSLGGVTDTQYF.

The rearrangement joins TRBV10-3 to TRBJ1-6; the D gene is possibly TRBD1 (6 bases). V shed 4 bases and J shed 7 bases, with 11 bases lying between them. Germline V gene lookup returns CDR1 ENHRY and CDR2 SYGVKD. The CDR3 runs to 14 residues. The CDR3 DNA sequence: TGTGCCATCAGTGCAGGACAGCCGAATTCACCCCTCCACTTT. The encoded protein is CAISAGQPNSPLHF.

Written as DNA, the CDR3 is TGTGCCAGCAGCCCCTCGGCGGGGTCCTACGAGCAGTACTTC. This codes for CASSPSAGSYEQYF. The chain uses TRBV11-2 and TRBJ2-7; tentative D call: TRBD2 (6 bases). The germline V gene encodes CDR1 SGHAT and CDR2 FQNNGV. Deletions cut 5 bases from V and 1 base from J, with 12 bases between. The CDR3 is 14 residues long.

V gene TRBV10-3 combines with J gene TRBJ2-7; 7 nucleotides agree with TRBD1. J lost 5 bases, V lost 5 bases, and 6 bases had no gene match. The germline CDR1 and CDR2 sequences are ENHRY and SYGVKD. The CDR3 spans 13 residues. The CDR3 region is CAISLTGLDEQYF. The CDR3 DNA reads TGTGCCATCAGTTTGACAGGGCTAGACGAGCAGTACTTC.

This rearrangement joins TRBV25-1 to TRBJ2-1; 7 bases are shared with TRBD2. The germline V gene encodes CDR1 MGHDK and CDR2 SYGVNS. This CDR3 spans 17 amino acids. Losses at the gene ends were 4 bases for V and 8 bases for J; bases not matched to a gene: 17. CDR3 residues: CASSAYSGRQSGHEQFF. The CDR3 bases are TGTGCCAGCAGTGCATACTCCGGGAGGCAATCGGGCCATGAGCAGTTCTTC.

V usage is TRBV7-9 and J usage is TRBJ2-7; 7 nucleotides agree with TRBD1. This CDR3 has 13 residues. The J segment lost 4 bases and the V segment lost 6 bases, leaving 6 bases of the junction unmatched. The germline V gene has CDR1 SEHNR and CDR2 FQNEAQ (reference sequence). This CDR3 reads CASRRTGQYEQYF. The CDR3, as DNA: TGTGCCAGCAGGCGGACAGGACAATACGAGCAGTACTTC. The full variable domain, rest sourced from reference TRBV7-9 and TRBJ2-7, is DTGVSQNPRHKITKRGQNVTFRCDPISEHNRLYWYRQTLGQGPEFLTYFQNEAQLEKSRLLSDRFSAERPKGSFSTLEIQRTEQGDSAMYLCASRRTGQYEQYFGPGTRLTVT.

This chain uses TRBV10-1 with TRBJ2-1; 8 bases fit TRBD2. The CDR3 runs 15 residues. Germline CDR1 is WNHNN and CDR2 is SYGVQD (reference sequence). V lost 4 bases, J lost 10 bases, and 12 bases stayed unmatched. CDR3 nucleotide sequence: TGCGCCAGCAGTGGACAACGGGAGGGCCGGAGGGAGCAGTTCTTC. This translates into CASSGQREGRREQFF.

The chain recombines TRBV30 with TRBJ1-2; the match to TRBD1 covers 9 bases. The CDR3 consists of 15 residues. V trimming: 2 bases; J trimming: 4 bases; junction bases outside the gene matches: 8. Germline CDR1 GTSNPN, CDR2 SVGIG (reference sequence). The CDR3 spells CAWSTGTGYAYGYTF. The CDR3 region has the DNA TGTGCCTGGAGTACCGGGACAGGGTATGCCTATGGCTACACCTTC. The full variable domain, its missing parts supplied by reference TRBV30 and TRBJ1-2, is SQTIHQWPATLVQPVGSPLSLECTVEGTSNPNLYWYRQAAGRGLQLLFYSVGIGQISSEVPQNLSASRPQDRQFILSSKKLLLSDSGFYLCAWSTGTGYAYGYTFGSGTRLTVV.

V usage is TRBV27 and J usage is TRBJ1-5; 7 positions agree with TRBD1. Germline CDR1 reads MNHEY; CDR2 reads SMNVEV (reference sequence). Germline trimming cut 5 bases from V and 1 base from J; bases unmatched to any gene: 2. The CDR3 runs 14 residues. DNA for the CDR3: TGTGCCAGCAGTACGACAGGGAGCAATCAGCCCCAGCATTTT. It is translated as CASSTTGSNQPQHF.

The J gene is TRBJ2-7, the V gene TRBV18; perhaps TRBD1 as D (6 bases). Trimming pared 3 bases from V and 2 bases from J, leaving 8 bases between. The CDR3 is made up of 13 amino acids. The germline V gene encodes CDR1 KGHSH and CDR2 LQKENI. In nucleotides, the CDR3 is TGTGCCAGCTCACCTACAGGGACCTACGAGCAGTACTTC. Its protein is CASSPTGTYEQYF.